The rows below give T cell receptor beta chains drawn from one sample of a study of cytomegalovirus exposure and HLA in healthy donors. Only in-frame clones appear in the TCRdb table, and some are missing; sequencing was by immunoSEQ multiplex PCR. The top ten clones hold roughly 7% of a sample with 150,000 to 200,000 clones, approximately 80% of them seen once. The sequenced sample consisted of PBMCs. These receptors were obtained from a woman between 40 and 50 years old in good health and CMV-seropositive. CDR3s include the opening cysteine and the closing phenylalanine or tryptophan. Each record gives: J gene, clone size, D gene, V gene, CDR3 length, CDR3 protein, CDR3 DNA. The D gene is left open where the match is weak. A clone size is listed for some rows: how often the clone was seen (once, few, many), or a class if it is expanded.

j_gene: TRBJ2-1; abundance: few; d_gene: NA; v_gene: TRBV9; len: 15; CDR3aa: CASSRDLSQVNEQFF; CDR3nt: TGTGCCAGCAGCCGTGACCTTTCACAGGTCAATGAGCAGTTCTTC
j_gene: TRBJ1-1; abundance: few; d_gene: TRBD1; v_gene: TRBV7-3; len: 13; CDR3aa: CASSYRTGAEAFF; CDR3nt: TGTGCCAGCAGCTATAGGACAGGGGCTGAAGCTTTCTTT
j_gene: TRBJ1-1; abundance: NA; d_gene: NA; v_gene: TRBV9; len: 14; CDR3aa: CASSVGAGASEAFF; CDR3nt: TGTGCCAGCAGCGTCGGGGCAGGGGCGTCGGAAGCTTTCTTT
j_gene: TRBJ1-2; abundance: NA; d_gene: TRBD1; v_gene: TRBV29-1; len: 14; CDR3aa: CSVEEAGQVYGYTF; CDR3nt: TGCAGCGTTGAAGAGGCAGGACAGGTTTATGGCTACACCTTC
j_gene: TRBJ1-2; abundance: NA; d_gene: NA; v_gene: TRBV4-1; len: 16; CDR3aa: CASSQDLARGNYGYTF; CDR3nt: TGCGCCAGCAGCCAAGATCTGGCCAGGGGAAATTATGGCTACACCTTC
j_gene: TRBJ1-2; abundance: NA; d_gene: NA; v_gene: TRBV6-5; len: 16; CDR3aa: CASSYLIGDSNYGYTF; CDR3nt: TGTGCCAGCAGTTACTTAATCGGGGATTCTAACTATGGCTACACCTTC
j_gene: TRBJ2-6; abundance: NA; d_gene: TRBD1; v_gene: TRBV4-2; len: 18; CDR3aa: CASSQEVTGYGGANVLTF; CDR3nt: TGTGCCAGCAGCCAAGAAGTGACAGGGTATGGCGGGGCCAACGTCCTGACTTTC
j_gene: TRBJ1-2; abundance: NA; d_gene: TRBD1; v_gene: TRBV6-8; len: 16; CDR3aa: CASSKRYRGQLHGYTF; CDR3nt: TGTGCCAGCAGTAAAAGGTACAGGGGGCAATTGCATGGCTACACCTTC
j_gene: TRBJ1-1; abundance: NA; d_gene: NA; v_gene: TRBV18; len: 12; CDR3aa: CASSPGKETVLF; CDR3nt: TGTGCCAGCTCACCGGGAAAGGAGACAGTCCTCTTT
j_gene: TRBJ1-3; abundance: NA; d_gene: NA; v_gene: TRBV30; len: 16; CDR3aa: CAWSRDTGSSGNTIYF; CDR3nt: TGTGCCTGGAGCCGGGATACAGGGTCGTCGGGAAACACCATATATTTT
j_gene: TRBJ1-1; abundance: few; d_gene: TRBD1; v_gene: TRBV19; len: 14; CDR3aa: CASSTTGASTEAFF; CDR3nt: TGTGCCAGTAGTACCACAGGGGCAAGCACTGAAGCTTTCTTT
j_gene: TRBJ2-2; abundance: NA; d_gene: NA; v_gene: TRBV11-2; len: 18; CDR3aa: CASSLIPGLRGNTGELFF; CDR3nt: TGTGCCAGCAGCTTAATCCCAGGTTTGCGTGGTAACACCGGGGAGCTGTTTTTT
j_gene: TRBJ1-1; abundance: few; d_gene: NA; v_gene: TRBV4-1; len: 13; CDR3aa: CASSQDPGLRAFF; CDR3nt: TGCGCCAGCAGCCAAGATCCGGGTTTACGAGCTTTCTTT
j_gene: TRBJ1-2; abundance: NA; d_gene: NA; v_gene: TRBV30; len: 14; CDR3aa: CAWSLQGRLYGYTF; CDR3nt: TGTGCCTGGAGTCTACAGGGACGCCTCTATGGCTACACCTTC
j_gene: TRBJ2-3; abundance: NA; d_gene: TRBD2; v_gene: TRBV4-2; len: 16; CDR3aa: CASSPRLAGGTDTQYF; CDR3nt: TGTGCCAGCAGCCCCAGACTAGCGGGGGGAACAGATACGCAGTATTTT
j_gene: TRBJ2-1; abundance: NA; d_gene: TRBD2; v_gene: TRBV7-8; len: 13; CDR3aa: CASSALAGVEQFF; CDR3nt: TGTGCCAGCAGCGCTCTGGCGGGGGTTGAGCAGTTCTTC
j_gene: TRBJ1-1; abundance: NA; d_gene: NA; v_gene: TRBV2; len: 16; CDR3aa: CASSLEGGRMNTEAFF; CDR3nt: TGTGCCAGCAGCCTCGAAGGGGGACGGATGAACACTGAAGCTTTCTTT
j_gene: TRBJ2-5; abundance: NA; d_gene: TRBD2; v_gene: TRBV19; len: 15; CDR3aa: CASSILSSGAETQYF; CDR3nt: TGTGCCAGTAGTATCCTGTCTAGCGGGGCGGAGACCCAGTACTTC
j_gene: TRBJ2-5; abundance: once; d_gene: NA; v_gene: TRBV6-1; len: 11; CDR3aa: CASSEVHRFYF; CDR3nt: TGTGCCAGCAGTGAAGTTCACAGATTTTACTTC
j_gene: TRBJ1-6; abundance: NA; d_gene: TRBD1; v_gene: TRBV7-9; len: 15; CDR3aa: CASTTGTAYNSPLHF; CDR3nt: TGTGCCAGCACAACCGGGACAGCCTATAATTCACCCCTCCACTTT
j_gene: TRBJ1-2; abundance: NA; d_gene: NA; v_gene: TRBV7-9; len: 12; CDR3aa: CASSPQAYGYTF; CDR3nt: TGTGCCAGCAGCCCACAGGCTTATGGCTACACCTTC
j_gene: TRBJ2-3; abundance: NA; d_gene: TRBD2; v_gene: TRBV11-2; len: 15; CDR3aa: CASTLSGGLTDTQYF; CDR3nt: TGTGCCAGCACCCTTAGCGGGGGACTCACAGATACGCAGTATTTT
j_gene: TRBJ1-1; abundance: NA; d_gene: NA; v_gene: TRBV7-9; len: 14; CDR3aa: CASSLPPGSTEAFF; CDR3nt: TGTGCCAGCAGCCTCCCACCGGGTTCGACTGAAGCTTTCTTT
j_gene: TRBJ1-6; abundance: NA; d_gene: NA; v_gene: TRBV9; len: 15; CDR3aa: CASSQQGRGNSPLHF; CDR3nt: TGTGCCAGCAGCCAACAGGGTAGGGGTAATTCACCCCTCCACTTT
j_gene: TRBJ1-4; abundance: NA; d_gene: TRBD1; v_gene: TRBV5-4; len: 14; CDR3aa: CASSSGTGNEKLFF; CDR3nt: TGTGCCAGCAGCTCCGGGACAGGCAATGAAAAACTGTTTTTT
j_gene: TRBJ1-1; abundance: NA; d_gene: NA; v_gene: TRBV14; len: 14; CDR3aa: CASSREVANTEAFF; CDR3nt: TGTGCCAGCAGCCGTGAGGTAGCCAACACTGAAGCTTTCTTT